Each of the 18 T cell receptor beta chains below was sequenced from the same sample in a study of blood T cell repertoires in COVID-19. Here immunoSEQ multiplex PCR was the method, and the copy in TCRdb shows in-frame clones only, minus some. The sample has about 140,000 clones; approximately 90% are singletons. Specimen: peripheral blood. All receptors derive from an elderly woman with acute or convalescent COVID-19.

CDR3 sequence: CASSLGTEGWNEQFF. CDR3 nucleotide sequence: TGTGCCAGCAGCTTGGGGACTGAGGGGTGGAATGAGCAGTTCTTC. V is TRBV11-1 and J is TRBJ2-1; D may be TRBD2 (6 bases). V lost 3 bases and J lost 7, with 16 bases in between. Per germline, CDR1 SGHAT and CDR2 FQDESV (reference sequence). This CDR3 is 15 amino acids long.

The chain couples TRBV5-6 to TRBJ2-2, with D maybe TRBD1 (5 bases). CDR1 is SGHDT, CDR2 YYEEEE, per germline. The V and J ends lost 2 bases and 4 bases respectively, with 15 bases between them. The CDR3 consists of 16 residues. DNA for the CDR3: TGTGCCAGCAGCTTATTAAGTCAGGGTCCCACCGGGGAGCTGTTTTTT. Amino acids: CASSLLSQGPTGELFF.

The chain links TRBV7-2 to TRBJ2-5; TRBD2 might be the D (6 bases). In germline, CDR1 is SGHTA, CDR2 FQGNSA. The CDR3 is 15 residues long. Trimming pared 1 base from V and 5 bases from J, leaving 14 bases between. The CDR3 protein is CASSLEDGRRETQYF. CDR3 DNA sequence: TGTGCCAGCAGCTTAGAGGATGGGAGGAGGGAGACCCAGTACTTC.

The rearrangement links TRBV28 to TRBJ1-5, with 7 bases that match TRBD1. Germline V gene data show CDR1 as MDHEN and CDR2 as SYDVKM. The CDR3 contains 15 residues. V shed 6 bases, J shed 1 base, and the junction held 6 bases outside the gene matches. The chain's CDR3 is CASRRQGGSNQPQHF. The CDR3 DNA is TGTGCCAGCAGGAGACAGGGCGGAAGCAATCAGCCCCAGCATTTT.

Of note for this clone: Other DNA sequences within the sample encode an identical CDR3. CDR3 region: CASSFSGGEETQYF. Here the CDR3 DNA reads TGCGCCAGCAGCTTTAGCGGGGGCGAGGAGACCCAGTACTTC. This chain joins TRBV5-1 and TRBJ2-5; 9 bases align to TRBD2. The CDR3 consists of 14 residues. Germline V gene sequence: CDR1 SGHRS, CDR2 YFSETQ. V was clipped by 2 bases and J by 5 bases; unmatched bases: 4.

This clone has only one observation. The chain is built from TRBV19 and TRBJ1-1; D remains ambiguous. The V gene's germline CDR1 is LNHDA and CDR2 SQIVND (reference sequence). This CDR3 is 13 amino acids long. Trimming pared 5 bases from V and 4 bases from J, leaving 11 bases between. CDR3 coding DNA: TGTGCCAGTAGTCCATCCCGGGGCACTGAAGCTTTCTTT. Protein sequence: CASSPSRGTEAFF.

The chain uses TRBV7-2 and TRBJ1-2, with D unclear. This CDR3 contains 14 residues. The germline gives CDR1 SGHTA, CDR2 FQGNSA. Trimming removed 0 bases at V and 8 bases at J, with 13 bases between. CDR3 in DNA: TGTGCCAGCAGCTTAGCGATCGAAGCGAGAGGCTACACCTTC. Translating gives CASSLAIEARGYTF.

The V and J genes are TRBV5-8 and TRBJ1-4; a possible D gene is TRBD1 (6 bases). Germline V gene sequence: CDR1 SGHTS, CDR2 YDEGEE. Deletions cut 1 base from V and 2 bases from J, with 15 bases between. CDR3 length equals 17 residues. The CDR3 DNA follows: TGTGCCAGCAGCTTGATTGTTCCAGGGGACACTAATGAAAAACTGTTTTTT. Translation: CASSLIVPGDTNEKLFF.

CDR3 amino acids: CAISDSGTLDTQYF. The CDR3 nucleotides are TGTGCCATCAGTGATAGCGGGACCTTGGATACGCAGTATTTT. This chain connects TRBV10-3 to TRBJ2-3, with 8 bases that match TRBD2. CDR1 ENHRY and CDR2 SYGVKD come from the germline V gene. J gave up 6 bases and V 3 bases, and 5 bases lay outside the gene matches. This CDR3 is 14 amino acids long.

The chain joins TRBV19 to TRBJ2-1; 10 bases line up with TRBD1. The trim removed 3 bases at V and 10 bases at J, leaving 6 bases unmatched. The CDR3 runs to 14 residues. The V gene's germline CDR1 is LNHDA and CDR2 SQIVND (reference sequence). The CDR3, as DNA: TGTGCCAGTAGTATGGGGACAGGGGAAGGCGAGCAGTTCTTC. Translated: CASSMGTGEGEQFF.

The table lists this clone with many counts. V and J are TRBV3-1 (or the pseudogene TRBV3-2) and TRBJ1-2; D gene unclear. The germline gives CDR1 LGHDT, CDR2 YNNKEL (reference sequence). V was cut by 0 bases and J by 8 bases, with 16 bases left in between. The CDR3 contains 15 residues. CDR3 amino acids: CASSQDQGQEGGYTF. CDR3 nucleotides: TGTGCCAGCAGCCAAGATCAAGGCCAGGAGGGAGGCTACACCTTC.

This rearrangement joins TRBV29-1 to TRBJ1-5; the D is unclear. Germline lookup yields CDR1 SQVTM and CDR2 ANQGSEA. Trimming cost V 4 bases and J 2 bases, with 6 bases left between them. The CDR3 sequence is 12 residues long. CDR3 residues: CSVVFGNQPQHF. The CDR3 DNA reads TGCAGCGTTGTATTTGGCAATCAGCCCCAGCATTTT. The whole variable domain, remainder taken from reference TRBV29-1 and TRBJ1-5, is SAVISQKPSRDICQRGTSLTIQCQVDSQVTMMFWYRQQPGQSLTLIATANQGSEATYESGFVIDKFPISRPNLTFSTLTVSNMSPEDSSIYLCSVVFGNQPQHFGDGTRLSIL.

CDR3 sequence: CASSLVPSESPLHF. The CDR3 region has the DNA TGCGCCAGCAGCTTGGTTCCGTCCGAGTCACCCCTCCACTTT. This sequence joins TRBV5-1 and TRBJ1-6, with no clear D. The CDR3 is made up of 14 amino acids. V dropped 0 bases and J dropped 10 bases, with 11 bases sitting between them. CDR1 is SGHRS, CDR2 YFSETQ, per germline.

The chain recombines TRBV10-3 with TRBJ1-1; 8 nucleotides align to TRBD1. The trim removed 6 bases at V and 1 base at J, leaving 4 bases unmatched. In germline, CDR1 is ENHRY, CDR2 SYGVKD. This CDR3 spans 14 amino acids. The CDR3 reads CAISQGATNTEAFF. The CDR3 nucleotides read TGTGCCATCAGCCAGGGGGCGACGAACACTGAAGCTTTCTTT.

The chain employs TRBV7-2 and TRBJ2-5, with TRBD2 matching over 16 bases. Germline V gene sequence: CDR1 SGHTA, CDR2 FQGNSA. The CDR3 sequence is 19 residues long. After removal of 0 bases from V and 1 base from J, the junction contained 5 bases not matched to a gene. The CDR3 sequence is CASSLAGTSGGAPQETQYF. The CDR3, as DNA: TGTGCCAGCAGCTTAGCCGGGACTAGCGGGGGGGCCCCCCAAGAGACCCAGTACTTC.

Written as DNA, the CDR3 is TGTGCCAGCTCACCGGAAGACAGCTCCTACAATGAGCAGTTCTTC. This codes for CASSPEDSSYNEQFF. The V call is TRBV18, the J call TRBJ2-1; a weak D match, TRBD1 (5 bases). The CDR3 runs 15 residues. V lost 3 bases and J 0 bases, leaving 9 bases between the germline ends. Germline V lookup: CDR1 KGHSH, CDR2 LQKENI.

The gene calls are TRBV7-9 and TRBJ2-7; D is possibly TRBD1 (6 bases). Germline V gene data show CDR1 as SEHNR and CDR2 as FQNEAQ (reference sequence). The V and J ends lost 5 bases and 3 bases respectively, with 11 bases between them. The CDR3 covers 13 residues. The CDR3 region has the DNA TGTGCCAGCAGCCTGGGACACTTCTACGAGCAGTACTTC. It yields the protein CASSLGHFYEQYF.

The chain has TRBV9 and TRBJ2-4, with TRBD2 matching 16 bases. V was clipped by 5 bases and J by 7 bases; unmatched bases: 9. CDR3 size: 17 residues. The germline V gene encodes CDR1 SGDLS and CDR2 YYNGEE. Here the CDR3 DNA reads TGTGCCAGCAGTAGCGGGACTAGCGGGGGGGCCCTCAACATTCAGTACTTC. It codes for CASSSGTSGGALNIQYF. The full variable domain, rest sourced from reference TRBV9 and TRBJ2-4, is DSGVTQTPKHLITATGQRVTLRCSPRSGDLSVYWYQQSLDQGLQFLIQYYNGEERAKGNILERFSAQQFPDLHSELNLSSLELGDSALYFCASSSGTSGGALNIQYFGAGTRLSVL.